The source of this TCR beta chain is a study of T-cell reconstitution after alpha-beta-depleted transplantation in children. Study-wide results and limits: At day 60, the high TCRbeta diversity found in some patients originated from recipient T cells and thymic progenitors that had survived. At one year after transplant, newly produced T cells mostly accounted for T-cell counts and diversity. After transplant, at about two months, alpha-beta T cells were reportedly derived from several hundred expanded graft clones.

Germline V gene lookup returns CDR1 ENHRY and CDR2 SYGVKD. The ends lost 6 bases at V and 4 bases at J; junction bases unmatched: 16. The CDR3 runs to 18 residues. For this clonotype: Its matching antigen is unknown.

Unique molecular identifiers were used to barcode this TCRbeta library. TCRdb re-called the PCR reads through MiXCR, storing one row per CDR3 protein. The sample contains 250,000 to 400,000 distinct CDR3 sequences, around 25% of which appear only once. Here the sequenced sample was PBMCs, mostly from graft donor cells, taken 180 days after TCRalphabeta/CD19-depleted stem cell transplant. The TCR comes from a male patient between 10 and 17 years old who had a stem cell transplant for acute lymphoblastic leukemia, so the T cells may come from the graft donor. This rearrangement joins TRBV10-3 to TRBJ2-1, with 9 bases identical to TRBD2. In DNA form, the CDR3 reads TGTGCCATCAGCACGCTAGCGGGAATGGGGTCCCTTTACAATGAGCAGTTCTTC. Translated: CAISTLAGMGSLYNEQFF.